The table lists the clone carrying this T cell receptor beta chain with a few counts. What it binds is unknown. This sample is part of a study of T cell repertoires in ileal Crohn's disease. CDR1 and CDR2 from the germline V gene are DFQATT and SNEGSKA (reference sequence). This CDR3 has 11 residues. The V segment lost 6 bases and the J segment 6 bases; nucleotides outside the gene matches: 1. The assay was immunoSEQ multiplex PCR, and TCRdb's table has in-frame clones only and misses some. The sample records about 62,000 clones, 85% to 90% being singletons. General study points: Clonality above 26.8% at surgery always came with endoscopic recurrence. Postoperative endoscopy occurred within one year, median about 7.5 months.

Time point given: neoterminal ileum biopsy at postoperative endoscopy, about 6 months after surgery. This rearrangement joins TRBV20-1 to TRBJ2-2; 7 bases fit TRBD1. The TCR sequence derives from an adult with Crohn's disease. The sample consisted of ileal tissue. The CDR3: CSAQGPGELFF. The DNA for the CDR3 is TGCAGTGCACAGGGGCCCGGGGAGCTGTTTTTT.